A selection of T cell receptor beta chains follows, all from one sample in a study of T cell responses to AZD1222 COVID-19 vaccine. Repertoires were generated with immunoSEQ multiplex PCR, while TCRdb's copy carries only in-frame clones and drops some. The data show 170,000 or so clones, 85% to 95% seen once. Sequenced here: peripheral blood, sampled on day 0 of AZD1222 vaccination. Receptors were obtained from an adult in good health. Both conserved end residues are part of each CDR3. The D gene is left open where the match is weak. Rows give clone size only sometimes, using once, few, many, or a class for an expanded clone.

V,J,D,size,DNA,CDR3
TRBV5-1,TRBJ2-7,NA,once,TGCGCCAGCAGCTCGGGGTACGAGCAGTACTTC,CASSSGYEQYF
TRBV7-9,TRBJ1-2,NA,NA,TGTGCCAGCAGCTTAAGGGGGGGACACTATGGCTACACCTTC,CASSLRGGHYGYTF
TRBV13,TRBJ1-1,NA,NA,TGTGCCAGCAGCCGCAACCTGAACACTGAAGCTTTCTTT,CASSRNLNTEAFF
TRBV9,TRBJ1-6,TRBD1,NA,TGTGCCAGTGTGACAGGGCGAGGCGGATTGAATTCACCCCTCCACTTT,CASVTGRGGLNSPLHF
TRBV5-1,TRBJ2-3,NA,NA,TGCGCCAGCAGCTTCGACGGAAGCACAGATACGCAGTATTTT,CASSFDGSTDTQYF
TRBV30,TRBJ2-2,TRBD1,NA,TGTGCCTGGACCGGGACAGGACCTACCGGGGAGCTGTTTTTT,CAWTGTGPTGELFF
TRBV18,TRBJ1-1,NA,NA,TGTGCCAGCTCACGGGGGGGTACTATGAACACTGAAGCTTTCTTT,CASSRGGTMNTEAFF
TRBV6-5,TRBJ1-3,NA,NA,TGTGCCAGCAGTTACTCCCCTGGAAACACCATATATTTT,CASSYSPGNTIYF
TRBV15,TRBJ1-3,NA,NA,TGTGCCACCAGCAGAGATCTTGGCGGAACTGGAAACACCATATATTTT,CATSRDLGGTGNTIYF
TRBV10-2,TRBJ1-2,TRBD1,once,TGCGCCAGCAGGACAGGGAATGGCTACACCTTC,CASRTGNGYTF
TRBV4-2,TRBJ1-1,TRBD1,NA,TGTGCCAGCAGCCAAGACTGGCCCCCGGGACAGGGGATAGGGGCTGAAGCTTTCTTT,CASSQDWPPGQGIGAEAFF
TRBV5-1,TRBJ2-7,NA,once,TGCGCCAGCAGCCCTCCGGACTACGAGCAGTACTTC,CASSPPDYEQYF
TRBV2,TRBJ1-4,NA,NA,TGTGCCAGCGGAGGACTCTCAGGTGAAAAACTGTTTTTT,CASGGLSGEKLFF
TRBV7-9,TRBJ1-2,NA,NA,TGTGCCAGCAGCCTAGTCGATAGTGGGAGACGGTTCTATGGCTACACCTTC,CASSLVDSGRRFYGYTF
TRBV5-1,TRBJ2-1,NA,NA,TGCGCCAGCAGGGATCTGCTCGACAATGAGCAGTTCTTC,CASRDLLDNEQFF
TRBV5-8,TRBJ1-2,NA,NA,TGTGCCAGCAGCTTGGCCTATGCCCATGGCTACACCTTC,CASSLAYAHGYTF